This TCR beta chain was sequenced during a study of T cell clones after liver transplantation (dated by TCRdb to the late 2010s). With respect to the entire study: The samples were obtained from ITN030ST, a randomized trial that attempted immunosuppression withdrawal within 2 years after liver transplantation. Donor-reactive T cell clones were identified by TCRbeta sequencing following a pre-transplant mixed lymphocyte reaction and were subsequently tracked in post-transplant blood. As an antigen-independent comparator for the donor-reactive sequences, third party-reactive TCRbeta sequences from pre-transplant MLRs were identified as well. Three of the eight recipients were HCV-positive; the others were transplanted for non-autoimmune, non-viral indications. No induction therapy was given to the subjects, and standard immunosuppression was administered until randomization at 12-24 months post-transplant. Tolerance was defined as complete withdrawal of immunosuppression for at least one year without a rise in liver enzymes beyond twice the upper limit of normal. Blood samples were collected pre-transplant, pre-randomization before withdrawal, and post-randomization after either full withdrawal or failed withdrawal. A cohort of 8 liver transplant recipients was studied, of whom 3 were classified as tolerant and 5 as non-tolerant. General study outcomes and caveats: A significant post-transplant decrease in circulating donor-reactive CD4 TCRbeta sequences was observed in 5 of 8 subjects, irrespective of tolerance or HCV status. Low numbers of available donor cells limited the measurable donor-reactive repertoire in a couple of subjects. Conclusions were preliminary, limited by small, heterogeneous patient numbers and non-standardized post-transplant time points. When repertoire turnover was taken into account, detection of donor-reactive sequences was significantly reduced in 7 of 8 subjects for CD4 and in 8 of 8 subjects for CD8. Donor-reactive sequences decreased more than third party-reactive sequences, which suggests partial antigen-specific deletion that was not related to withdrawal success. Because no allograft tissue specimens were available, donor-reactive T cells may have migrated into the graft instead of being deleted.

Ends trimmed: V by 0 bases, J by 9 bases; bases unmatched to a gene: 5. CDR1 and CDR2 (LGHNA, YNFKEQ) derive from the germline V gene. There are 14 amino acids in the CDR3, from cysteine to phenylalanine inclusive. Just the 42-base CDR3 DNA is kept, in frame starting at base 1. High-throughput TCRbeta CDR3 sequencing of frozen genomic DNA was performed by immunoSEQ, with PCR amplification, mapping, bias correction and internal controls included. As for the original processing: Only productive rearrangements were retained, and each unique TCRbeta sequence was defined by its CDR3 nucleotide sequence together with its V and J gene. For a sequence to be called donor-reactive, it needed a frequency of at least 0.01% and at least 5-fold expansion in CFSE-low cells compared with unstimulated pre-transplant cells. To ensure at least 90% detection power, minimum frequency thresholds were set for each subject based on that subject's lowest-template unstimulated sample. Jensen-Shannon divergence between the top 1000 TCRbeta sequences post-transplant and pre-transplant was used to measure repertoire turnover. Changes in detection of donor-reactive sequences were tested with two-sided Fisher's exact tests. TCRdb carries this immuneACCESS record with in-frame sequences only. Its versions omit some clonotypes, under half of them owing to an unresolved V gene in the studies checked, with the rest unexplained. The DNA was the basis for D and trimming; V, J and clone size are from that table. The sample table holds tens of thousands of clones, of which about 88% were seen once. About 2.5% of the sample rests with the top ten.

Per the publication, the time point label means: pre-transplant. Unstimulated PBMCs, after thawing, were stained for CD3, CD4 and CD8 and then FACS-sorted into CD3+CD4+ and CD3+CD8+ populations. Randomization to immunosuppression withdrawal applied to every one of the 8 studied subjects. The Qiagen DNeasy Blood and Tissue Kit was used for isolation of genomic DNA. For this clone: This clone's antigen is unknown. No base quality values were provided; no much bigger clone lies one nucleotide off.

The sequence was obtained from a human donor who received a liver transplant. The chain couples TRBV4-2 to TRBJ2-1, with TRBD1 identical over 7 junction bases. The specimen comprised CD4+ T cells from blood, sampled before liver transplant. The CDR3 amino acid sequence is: CASSQDLQGFEQFF. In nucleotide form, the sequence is TGTGCCAGCAGCCAAGATCTACAGGGGTTTGAGCAGTTCTTC.